What follows are 7 T cell receptor beta chains derived from one specimen sequenced in a study of T cells after yellow fever vaccination. One entry per CDR3 protein results from TCRdb running MiXCR on the 5' RACE reads. The profile shows about 310,000 distinct CDR3 sequences, around 4% of them singletons. Here the sequenced sample was PBMCs, taken on the day of the yellow fever booster vaccination. The receptor source for this set is a man between 18 and 29 years old who received the YFV17D yellow fever vaccine.

The V gene is TRBV19, the J gene TRBJ2-3, with D perhaps matching TRBD2 (5 bases). Trimming stripped 2 bases from V and 4 bases from J, with 16 bases between. Germline V lookup: CDR1 LNHDA, CDR2 SQIVND (reference sequence). The CDR3 extends over 16 amino acids. CDR3 in amino acids: CASSINSDLGADTQYF. In nucleotides, the CDR3 is TGTGCCAGTAGTATAAATTCGGACCTCGGGGCAGATACGCAGTATTTT.

This clonotype was observed many times. This chain connects TRBV5-1 to TRBJ2-2; TRBD1 matches at 8 bases. The trim removed 1 base at V and 5 bases at J, leaving 1 base unmatched. Germline V gene lookup returns CDR1 SGHRS and CDR2 YFSETQ. The CDR3 is 14 amino acids. CDR3 sequence (DNA): TGCGCCAGCAGCTTGTGGACAGGGACCGGGGAGCTGTTTTTT. It is translated as CASSLWTGTGELFF.

The sample holds many counts of this clonotype. The rearrangement links TRBV10-3 to TRBJ2-3; D ambiguous. Germline V lookup: CDR1 ENHRY, CDR2 SYGVKD. V shed 2 bases and J shed 3 bases, with 12 bases lying between them. This CDR3 has 15 residues. CDR3 in amino acids: CAISEAWKGTDTQYF. CDR3 in DNA: TGTGCCATCAGTGAGGCCTGGAAGGGAACAGATACGCAGTATTTT.

Many counts were recorded for this clonotype. The V call is TRBV5-1, the J call TRBJ1-5, with 10 positions matching TRBD1. J gave up 4 bases and V 0 bases, and 4 bases lay outside the gene matches. Germline V lookup: CDR1 SGHRS, CDR2 YFSETQ. This CDR3 spans 16 amino acids. CDR3 in amino acids: CASSLGPGQGNQPQHF. The CDR3 DNA reads as TGCGCCAGCAGCTTGGGCCCGGGACAGGGGAATCAGCCCCAGCATTTT.

This clonotype appeared a few times. V usage is TRBV14 and J usage is TRBJ1-2; no reliable D call. V lost 0 bases and J 4 bases, leaving 15 bases between the germline ends. Germline V CDR1 and CDR2: SGHDN, FVKESK. The CDR3 consists of 16 residues. CDR3 bases: TGTGCCAGCAGCCAAGAACGATCACCTAGGCGCTATGGCTACACCTTC. It specifies CASSQERSPRRYGYTF.

In this sample, this clonotype turned up many times. Written as DNA, the CDR3 is TGTGCCAGCAGCTCTGGGACTAGCGGCACAGATACGCAGTATTTT. It codes for CASSSGTSGTDTQYF. The V and J genes are TRBV7-3 and TRBJ2-3; 10 positions agree with TRBD2. This CDR3 has 15 amino acids. Per the germline V gene, CDR1 is SGHTA and CDR2 is FQGTGA. J gave up 1 base and V 4 bases, and 2 bases lay outside the gene matches.

In its sample, this clonotype was seen many times. The chain is built from TRBV7-2 and TRBJ1-2, with 9 bases fitting TRBD1. CDR1 SGHTA and CDR2 FQGNSA come from the germline V gene. The CDR3 sequence is 16 residues long. J was trimmed by 4 bases and V by 3 bases; bases with no gene match: 9. The CDR3 spells CASSFSGTGTFYGYTF. Here the CDR3 DNA reads TGTGCCAGCAGCTTTTCAGGGACAGGGACATTCTATGGCTACACCTTC.